The present TCR beta chain was sequenced within a study of CXCR3-negative and CXCR3-positive naive CD8 T cells. CDR3 size: 14 residues. In germline, CDR1 is SGHVS, CDR2 FNYEAQ. All TRB cDNA libraries came from 5' RACE performed with UMI labels. After re-calling the 5' RACE reads, TCRdb lists one entry per CDR3 protein, DNA absent. The sample features 130,000 or so distinct CDR3 sequences, with roughly 0.29% in its top ten. The receptor was isolated from a human donor in good health. Some clones in this sample may be carry-over from other donors' samples. The chain is built from TRBV7-6 and TRBJ2-7; TCRdb lists TRBD1, though no DNA is available to test this call. The specimen sequenced was naive CXCR3- CD8+ T cells from blood. The subset here: CD45RO-CCR7+CD27+CD95- naive CD8+ T cells lacking CXCR3 (TNR3-). This CDR3 reads CASSPGPVSYEQYF.